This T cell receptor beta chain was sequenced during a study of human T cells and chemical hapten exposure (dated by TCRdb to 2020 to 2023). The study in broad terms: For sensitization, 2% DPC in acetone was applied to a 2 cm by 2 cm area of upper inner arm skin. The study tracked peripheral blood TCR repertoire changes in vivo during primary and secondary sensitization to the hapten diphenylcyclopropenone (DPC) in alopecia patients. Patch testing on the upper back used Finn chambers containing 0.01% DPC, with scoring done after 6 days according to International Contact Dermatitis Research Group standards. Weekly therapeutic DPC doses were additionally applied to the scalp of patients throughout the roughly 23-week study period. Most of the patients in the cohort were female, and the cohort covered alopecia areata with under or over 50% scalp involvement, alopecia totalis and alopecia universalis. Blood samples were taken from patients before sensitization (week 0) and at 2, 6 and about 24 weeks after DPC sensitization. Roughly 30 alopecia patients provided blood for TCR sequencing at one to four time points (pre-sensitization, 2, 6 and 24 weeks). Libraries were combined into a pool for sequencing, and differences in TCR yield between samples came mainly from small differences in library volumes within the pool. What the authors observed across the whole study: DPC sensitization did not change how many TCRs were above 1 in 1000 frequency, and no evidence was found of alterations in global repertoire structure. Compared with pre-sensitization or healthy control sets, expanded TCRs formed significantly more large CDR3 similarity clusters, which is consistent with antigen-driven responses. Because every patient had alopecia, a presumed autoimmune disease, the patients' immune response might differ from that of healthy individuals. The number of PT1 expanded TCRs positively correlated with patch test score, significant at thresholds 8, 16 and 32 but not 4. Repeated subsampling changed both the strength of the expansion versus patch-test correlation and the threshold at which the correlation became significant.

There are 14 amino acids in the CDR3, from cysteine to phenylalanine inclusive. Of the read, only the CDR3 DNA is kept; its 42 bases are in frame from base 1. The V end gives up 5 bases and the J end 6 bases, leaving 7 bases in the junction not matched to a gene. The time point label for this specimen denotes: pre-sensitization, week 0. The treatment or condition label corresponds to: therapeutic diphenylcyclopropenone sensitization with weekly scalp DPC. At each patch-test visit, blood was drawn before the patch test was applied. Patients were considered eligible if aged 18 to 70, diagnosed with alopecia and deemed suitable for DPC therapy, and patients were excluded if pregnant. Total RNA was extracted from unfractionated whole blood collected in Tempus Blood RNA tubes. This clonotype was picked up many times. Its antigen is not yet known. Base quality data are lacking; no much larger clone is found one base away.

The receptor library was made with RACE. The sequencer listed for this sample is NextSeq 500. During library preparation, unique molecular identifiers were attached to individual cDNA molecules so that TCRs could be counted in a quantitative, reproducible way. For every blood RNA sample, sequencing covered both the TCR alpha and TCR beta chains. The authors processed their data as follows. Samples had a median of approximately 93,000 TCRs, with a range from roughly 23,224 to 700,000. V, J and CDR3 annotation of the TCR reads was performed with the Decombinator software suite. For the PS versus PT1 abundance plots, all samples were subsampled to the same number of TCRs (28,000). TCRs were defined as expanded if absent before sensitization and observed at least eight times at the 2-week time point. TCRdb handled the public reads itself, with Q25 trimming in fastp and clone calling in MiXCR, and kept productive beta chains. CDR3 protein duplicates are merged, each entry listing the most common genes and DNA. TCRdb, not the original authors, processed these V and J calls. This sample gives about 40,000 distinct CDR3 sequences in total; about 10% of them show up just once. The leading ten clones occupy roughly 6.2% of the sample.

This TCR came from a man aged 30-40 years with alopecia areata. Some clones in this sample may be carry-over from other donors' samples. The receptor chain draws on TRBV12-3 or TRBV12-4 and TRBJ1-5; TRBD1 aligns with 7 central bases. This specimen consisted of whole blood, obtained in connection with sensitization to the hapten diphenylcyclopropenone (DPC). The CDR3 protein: CASSPTGWGQPQHF. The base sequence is TGTGCCAGCAGTCCGACAGGGTGGGGTCAGCCCCAGCATTTT.